The sequence of this T cell receptor (beta chain) was determined in a study of T cells after yellow fever vaccination. The wider study: Some fractions had low cell numbers, and these were prepared with SMART-Seq v4 Ultra Low Input. Study-wide findings and caveats: Some clonotypes, a small share, were shared between CD4 and CD8 compartments.

TCRdb re-called the 5' RACE reads through MiXCR, storing one row per CDR3 protein. The profile covers 170,000 or so distinct CDR3 sequences, with approximately 6.2% appearing a single time and approximately 3% taken by the ten largest. This clonotype was counted a few times. What it binds is unknown. The V gene's germline CDR1 is SQVTM and CDR2 ANQGSEA. V was pared by 3 bases and J by 5 bases, with 26 bases of the junction left unmatched. The CDR3 sequence is 20 residues long. The source was CD4+ T cells sorted from PBMCs, collected on the day of the first yellow fever vaccination. This chain connects TRBV29-1 to TRBJ2-5; 8 nucleotides align to TRBD1. The clonotype was recovered from a man younger than 35 who received the YFV17D yellow fever vaccine. CDR3 residues: CSVDTRTGKVQIISGETQYF. The CDR3 region has the DNA TGCAGCGTTGACACTCGGACAGGGAAGGTTCAAATAATCTCTGGGGAGACCCAGTACTTC.